The 7 T cell receptor beta chains reported below all come from one sample, sequenced in a study of cytotoxic CD8 clonotypes in ibrutinib-treated CLL. The protocol was immunoSEQ multiplex PCR, while the TCRdb copy is restricted to in-frame clones and leaves out a portion. The top ten hold 35% to 45% of the sample, which has around 70,000 clones, approximately 87% seen once. Sequenced material: PBMCs, taken after 24 months of ibrutinib treatment. These receptors all come from a human donor with chronic lymphocytic leukemia.

The chain carries TRBV9 and TRBJ2-5; TRBD1 matches 8 bases. With 0 bases clipped from V and 2 bases from J, the junction kept 9 bases outside the gene matches. The CDR3 runs to 17 residues. Per germline, CDR1 SGDLS and CDR2 YYNGEE. The CDR3 DNA follows: TGTGCCAGCAGCGTAGCCGCCACAGGGGGTGGTCAAGAGACCCAGTACTTC. Protein product: CASSVAATGGGQETQYF.

This sequence joins TRBV4-2 and TRBJ1-2; D possibly corresponds to TRBD1 (5 bases). Germline V gene lookup returns CDR1 LGHNA and CDR2 YNFKEQ. The V gene lost 0 bases and the J gene lost 7 bases, with 6 bases spanning the gap. The CDR3 consists of 12 residues. The CDR3 nucleotides read TGTGCCAGCAGCCAAGATGGGACTGGCTACACCTTC. Translated: CASSQDGTGYTF.

The chain combines TRBV27 with TRBJ2-2; D ambiguous. Between the trimmed V and J ends, which lost 3 bases and 6 bases, there was a span of 17 bases. The germline V gene has CDR1 MNHEY and CDR2 SMNVEV (reference sequence). There are 16 residues in the CDR3. As DNA, the CDR3 is TGTGCCAGCAGTTTGCGTCAGGACCATTACGCCGGGGAGCTGTTTTTT. Amino acids: CASSLRQDHYAGELFF.

V gene TRBV5-5 combines with J gene TRBJ1-4, with 7 nucleotides matching TRBD1. Germline CDR1 and CDR2: SGHKS and YYEKEE (reference sequence). V shed 0 bases and J 8 bases; nucleotides not matched to a gene: 10. The CDR3 is 16 residues long. CDR3 residues: CASSLGQGRGEEKLFF. DNA for the CDR3: TGTGCCAGCAGCTTGGGACAGGGCCGAGGGGAGGAAAAACTGTTTTTT. The complete variable domain, with remaining parts taken from reference TRBV5-5 and TRBJ1-4, reads DAGVTQSPTHLIKTRGQQVTLRCSPISGHKSVSWYQQVLGQGPQFIFQYYEKEERGRGNFPDRFSARQFPNYSSELNVNALLLGDSALYLCASSLGQGRGEEKLFFGSGTQLSVL.

The chain carries TRBV11-2 and TRBJ2-5; 10 bases are a match to TRBD1. Trimming removed 0 bases from V and 4 bases from J; junction bases left unmatched: 8. The CDR3 totals 17 residues. Germline V gives CDR1 SGHAT, CDR2 FQNNGV. The DNA of the CDR3 is TGTGCCAGCAGCTTAGAATTTGTGACAGGGGGCGGAGAGACCCAGTACTTC. Amino acids: CASSLEFVTGGGETQYF.

V and J are TRBV7-2 and TRBJ2-7; 8 nucleotides line up with TRBD2. J lost 6 bases, V lost 5 bases, and 12 bases had no gene match. Per the germline V gene, CDR1 is SGHTA and CDR2 is FQGNSA. The CDR3 is 15 amino acids. The CDR3 nucleotides are TGTGCCAGCAGCCCGACTAGCGCCGCCCTGGGCGAGCAGTACTTC. It specifies CASSPTSAALGEQYF.

The chain has TRBV4-3 and TRBJ2-2; 7 nucleotides match TRBD2. Germline V gives CDR1 LGHNA, CDR2 YSLEER. V shed 1 base, J shed 3 bases, and the junction held 5 bases outside the gene matches. The CDR3 consists of 16 residues. In DNA form, the CDR3 reads TGCGCCAGCAGCCAAGCTAGCGGAGATTACACCGGGGAGCTGTTTTTT. This translates into CASSQASGDYTGELFF.